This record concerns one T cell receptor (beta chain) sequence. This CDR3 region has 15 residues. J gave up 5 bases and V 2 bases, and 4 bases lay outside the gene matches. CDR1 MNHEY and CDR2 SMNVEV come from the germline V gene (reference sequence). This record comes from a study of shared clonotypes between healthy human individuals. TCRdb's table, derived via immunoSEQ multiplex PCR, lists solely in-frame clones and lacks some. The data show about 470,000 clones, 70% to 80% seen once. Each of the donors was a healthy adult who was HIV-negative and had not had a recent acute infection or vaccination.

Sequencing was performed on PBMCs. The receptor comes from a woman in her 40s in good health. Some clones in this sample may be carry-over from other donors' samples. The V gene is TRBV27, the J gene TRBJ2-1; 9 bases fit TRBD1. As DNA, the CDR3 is TGTGCCAGCAGTTTACGACAGGGGGTTAACAATGAGCAGTTCTTC. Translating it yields CASSLRQGVNNEQFF.